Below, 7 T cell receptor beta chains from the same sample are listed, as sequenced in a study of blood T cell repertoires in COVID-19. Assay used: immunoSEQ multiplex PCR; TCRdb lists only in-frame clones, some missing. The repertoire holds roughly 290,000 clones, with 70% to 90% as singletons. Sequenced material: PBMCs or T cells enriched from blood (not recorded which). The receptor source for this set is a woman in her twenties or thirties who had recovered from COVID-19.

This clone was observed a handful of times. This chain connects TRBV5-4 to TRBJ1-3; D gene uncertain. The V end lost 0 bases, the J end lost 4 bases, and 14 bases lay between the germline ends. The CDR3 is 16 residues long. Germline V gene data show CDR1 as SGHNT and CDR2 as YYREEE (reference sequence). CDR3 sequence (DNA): TGTGCCAGCAGCTTGGGAGGCGACTTCTCAGGAAACACCATATATTTT. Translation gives CASSLGGDFSGNTIYF.

The CDR3 DNA is TGTGCCAGCAGTGAAAGTCGGGCGGGCAGGGGGCAAGAGACCCAGTACTTC. Its protein is CASSESRAGRGQETQYF. The genes are TRBV25-1 and TRBJ2-5; the match to TRBD1 covers 7 bases. Per germline, CDR1 MGHDK and CDR2 SYGVNS. The CDR3 covers 17 residues. J was trimmed by 2 bases and V by 2 bases; bases with no gene match: 11.

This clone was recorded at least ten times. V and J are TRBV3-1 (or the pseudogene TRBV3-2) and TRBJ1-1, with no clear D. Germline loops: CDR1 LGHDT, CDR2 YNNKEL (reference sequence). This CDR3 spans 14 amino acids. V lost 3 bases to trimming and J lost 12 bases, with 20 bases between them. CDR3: CASSHFRGNPNTFF. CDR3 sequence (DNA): TGTGCCAGCAGCCACTTTCGAGGCAATCCGAACACTTTCTTT.

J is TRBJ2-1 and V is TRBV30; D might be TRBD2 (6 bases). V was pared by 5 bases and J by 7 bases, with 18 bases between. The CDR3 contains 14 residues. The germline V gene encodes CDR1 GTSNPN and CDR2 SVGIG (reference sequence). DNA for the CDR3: TGTGCCTGGGCCCTGGGGCTAGCGAGGAATGAGCAGTTCTTC. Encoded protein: CAWALGLARNEQFF.

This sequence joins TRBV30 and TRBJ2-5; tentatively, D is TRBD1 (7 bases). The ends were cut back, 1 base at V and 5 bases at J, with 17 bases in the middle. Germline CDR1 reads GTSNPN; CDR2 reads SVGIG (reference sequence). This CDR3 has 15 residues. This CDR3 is CAWSGQGGSWETQYF. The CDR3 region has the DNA TGTGCCTGGAGTGGTCAGGGGGGATCGTGGGAGACCCAGTACTTC.

The CDR3 loop is CASSIEGRDQPQHF. In DNA form, the CDR3 reads TGTGCCAGTAGTATAGAGGGGAGGGATCAGCCCCAGCATTTT. The chain uses TRBV19 and TRBJ1-5; D gene ambiguous. CDR3 size: 14 residues. V was cut by 0 bases and J by 5 bases, with 8 bases left in between. CDR1 is LNHDA, CDR2 SQIVND, per germline (reference sequence).

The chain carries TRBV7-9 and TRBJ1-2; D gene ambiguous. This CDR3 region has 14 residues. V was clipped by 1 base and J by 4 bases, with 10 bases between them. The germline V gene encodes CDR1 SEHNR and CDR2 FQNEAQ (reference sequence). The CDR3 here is CASSLDPTSYGYTF. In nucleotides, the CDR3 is TGTGCCAGCAGCTTAGACCCAACTTCCTATGGCTACACCTTC.